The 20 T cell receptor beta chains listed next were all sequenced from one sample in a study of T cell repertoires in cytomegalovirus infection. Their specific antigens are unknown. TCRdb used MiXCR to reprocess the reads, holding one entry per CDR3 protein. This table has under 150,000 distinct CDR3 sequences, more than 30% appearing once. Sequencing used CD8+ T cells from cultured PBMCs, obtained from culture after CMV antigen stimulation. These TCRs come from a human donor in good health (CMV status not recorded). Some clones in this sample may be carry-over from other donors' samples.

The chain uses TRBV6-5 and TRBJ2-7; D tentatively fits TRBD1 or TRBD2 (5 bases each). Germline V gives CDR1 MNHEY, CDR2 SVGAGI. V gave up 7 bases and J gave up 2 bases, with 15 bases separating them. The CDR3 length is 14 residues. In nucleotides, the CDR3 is TGTGCCAGCAATCCCGGGACCGAGCCCTACGAGCAGTACTTC. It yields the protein CASNPGTEPYEQYF.

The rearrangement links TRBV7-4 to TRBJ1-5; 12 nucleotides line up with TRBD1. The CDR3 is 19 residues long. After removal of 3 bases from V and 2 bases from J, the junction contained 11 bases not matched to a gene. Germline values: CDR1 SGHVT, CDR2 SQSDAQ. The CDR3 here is CASSLVPGQGAWGNQPQHF. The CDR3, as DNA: TGTGCCAGCAGCTTGGTCCCGGGACAGGGGGCTTGGGGCAATCAGCCCCAGCATTTT.

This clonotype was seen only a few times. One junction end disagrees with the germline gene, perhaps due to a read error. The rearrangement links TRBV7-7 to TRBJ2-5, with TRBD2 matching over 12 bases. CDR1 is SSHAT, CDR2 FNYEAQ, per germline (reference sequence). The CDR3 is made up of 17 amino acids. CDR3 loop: CASSLDPTSGGRETQYF. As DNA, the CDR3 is TGTGCTAGCAGCTTAGACCCGACTAGCGGGGGTAGAGAGACCCAGTACTTC.

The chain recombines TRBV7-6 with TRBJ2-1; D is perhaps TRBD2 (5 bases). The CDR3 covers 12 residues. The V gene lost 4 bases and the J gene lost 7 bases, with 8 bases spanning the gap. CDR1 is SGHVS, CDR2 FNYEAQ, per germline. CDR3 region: CASSSLGNEQFF. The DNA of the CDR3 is TGTGCCAGCAGCTCACTAGGGAATGAGCAGTTCTTC.

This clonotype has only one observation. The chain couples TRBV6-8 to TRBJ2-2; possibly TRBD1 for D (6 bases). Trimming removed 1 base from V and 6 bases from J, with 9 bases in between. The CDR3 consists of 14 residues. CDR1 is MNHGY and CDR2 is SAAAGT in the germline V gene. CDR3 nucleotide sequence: TGTGCCAGCAGTTACTTCAACAGGGCCGGGGAGCTGTTTTTT. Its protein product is CASSYFNRAGELFF.

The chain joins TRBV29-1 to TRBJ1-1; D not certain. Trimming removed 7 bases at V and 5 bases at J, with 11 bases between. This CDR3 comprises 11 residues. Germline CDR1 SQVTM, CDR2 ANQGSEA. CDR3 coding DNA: TGCAGCGCAACCGGGCTAACTGAAGCTTTCTTT. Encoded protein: CSATGLTEAFF.

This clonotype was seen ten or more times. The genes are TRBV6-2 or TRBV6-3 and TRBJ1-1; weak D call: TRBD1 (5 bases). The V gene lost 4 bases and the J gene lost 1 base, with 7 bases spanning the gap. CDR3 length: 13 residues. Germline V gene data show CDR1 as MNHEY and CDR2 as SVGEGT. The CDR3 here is CASSSGRNTEAFF. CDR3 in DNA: TGTGCCAGCAGTTCGGGACGGAACACTGAAGCTTTCTTT.

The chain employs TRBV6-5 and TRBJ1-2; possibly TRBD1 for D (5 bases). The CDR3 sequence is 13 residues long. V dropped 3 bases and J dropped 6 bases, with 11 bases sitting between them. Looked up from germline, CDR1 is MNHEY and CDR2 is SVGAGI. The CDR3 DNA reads TGTGCCAGCAGTTATGGTGGGGGGGATGGCTACACCTTC. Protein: CASSYGGGDGYTF.

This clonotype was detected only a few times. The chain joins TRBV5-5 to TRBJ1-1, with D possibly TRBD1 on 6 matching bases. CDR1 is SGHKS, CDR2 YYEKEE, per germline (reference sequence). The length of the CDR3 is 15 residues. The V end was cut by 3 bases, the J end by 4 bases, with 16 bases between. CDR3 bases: TGTGCCAGCAGCTCGGGGGGGGGCGCGGGCACTGAAGCTTTCTTT. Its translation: CASSSGGGAGTEAFF.

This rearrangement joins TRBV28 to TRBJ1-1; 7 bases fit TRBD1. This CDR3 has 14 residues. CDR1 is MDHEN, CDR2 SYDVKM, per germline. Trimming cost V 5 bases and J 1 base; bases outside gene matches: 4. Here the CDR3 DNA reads TGTGCCAGCAGTCCCAGGGGGGAGAACACTGAAGCTTTCTTT. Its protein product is CASSPRGENTEAFF.

CDR3 in DNA: TGTGCCAGCAGCTTAATTGACAGATACAATGAGCAGTTCTTC. Its translation: CASSLIDRYNEQFF. The J gene is TRBJ2-1, the V gene TRBV7-6; D is perhaps TRBD1 (5 bases). Germline-derived CDR1 and CDR2 are SGHVS and FNYEAQ. The length of the CDR3 is 14 residues. V dropped 2 bases and J dropped 4 bases, with 9 bases sitting between them. The variable domain in full, completed from reference TRBV7-6 and TRBJ2-1, reads GAGVSQSPRYKVTKRGQDVALRCDPISGHVSLYWYRQALGQGPEFLTYFNYEAQQDKSGLPNDRFSAERPEGSISTLTIQRTEQRDSAMYRCASSLIDRYNEQFFGPGTRLTVL.

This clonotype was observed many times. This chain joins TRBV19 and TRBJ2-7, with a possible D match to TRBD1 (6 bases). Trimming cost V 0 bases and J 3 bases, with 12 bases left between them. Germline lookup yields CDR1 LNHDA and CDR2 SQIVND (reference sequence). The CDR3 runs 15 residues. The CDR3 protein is CASSIEDSPYYEQYF. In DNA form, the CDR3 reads TGTGCCAGTAGTATAGAGGACAGCCCATACTACGAGCAGTACTTC.

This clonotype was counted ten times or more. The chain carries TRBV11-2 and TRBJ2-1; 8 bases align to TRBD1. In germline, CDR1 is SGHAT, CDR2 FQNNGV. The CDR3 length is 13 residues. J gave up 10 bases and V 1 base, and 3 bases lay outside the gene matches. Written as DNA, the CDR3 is TGTGCCAGCAGCTTAGGCGGGACAGGAGAGCAGTTCTTC. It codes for CASSLGGTGEQFF.

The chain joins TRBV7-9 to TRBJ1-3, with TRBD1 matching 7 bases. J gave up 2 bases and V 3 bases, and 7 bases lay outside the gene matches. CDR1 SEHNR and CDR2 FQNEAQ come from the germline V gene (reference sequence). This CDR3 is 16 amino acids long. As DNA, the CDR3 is TGTGCCAGCAGCTTTGCGGACAGGACGGCTGGAAACACCATATATTTT. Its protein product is CASSFADRTAGNTIYF.

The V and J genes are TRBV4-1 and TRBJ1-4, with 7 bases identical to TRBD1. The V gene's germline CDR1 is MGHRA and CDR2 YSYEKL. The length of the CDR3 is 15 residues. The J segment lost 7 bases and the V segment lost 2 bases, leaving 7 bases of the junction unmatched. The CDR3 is CASSQLGTVSEKLFF. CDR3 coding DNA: TGCGCCAGCAGCCAATTGGGGACAGTGAGTGAAAAACTGTTTTTT.

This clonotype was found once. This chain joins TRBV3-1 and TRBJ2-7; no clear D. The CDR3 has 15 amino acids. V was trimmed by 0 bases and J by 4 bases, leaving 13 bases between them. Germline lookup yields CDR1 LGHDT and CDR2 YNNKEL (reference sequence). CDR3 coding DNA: TGTGCCAGCAGCCAAGACCGTAAATCCCGGTACGAGCAGTACTTC. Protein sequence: CASSQDRKSRYEQYF.

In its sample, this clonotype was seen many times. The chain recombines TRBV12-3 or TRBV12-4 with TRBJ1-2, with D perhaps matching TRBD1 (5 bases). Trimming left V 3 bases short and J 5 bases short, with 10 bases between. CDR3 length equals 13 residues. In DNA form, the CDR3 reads TGTGCCAGCAGTTTGAGACAGCAATATGGCTACACCTTC. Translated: CASSLRQQYGYTF.

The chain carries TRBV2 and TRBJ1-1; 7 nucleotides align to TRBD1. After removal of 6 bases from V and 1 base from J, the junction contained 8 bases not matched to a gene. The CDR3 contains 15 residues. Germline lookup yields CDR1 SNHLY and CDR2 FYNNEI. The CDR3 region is CASRSATGPNTEAFF. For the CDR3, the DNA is TGTGCCAGCAGATCAGCGACAGGGCCGAACACTGAAGCTTTCTTT.

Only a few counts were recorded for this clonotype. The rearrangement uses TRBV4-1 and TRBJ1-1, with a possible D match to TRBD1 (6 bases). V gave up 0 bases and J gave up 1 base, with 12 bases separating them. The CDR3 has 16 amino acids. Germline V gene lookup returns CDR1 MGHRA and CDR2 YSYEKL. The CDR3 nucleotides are TGCGCCAGCAGCCAAGACGTCGGGGGCCGGAACACTGAAGCTTTCTTT. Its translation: CASSQDVGGRNTEAFF.

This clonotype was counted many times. CDR3: CASSSTSGEVEQYF. The CDR3 bases are TGTGCCAGCAGCTCGACTAGCGGGGAAGTCGAGCAGTACTTC. The genes are TRBV7-2 and TRBJ2-7; TRBD2 matches at 11 bases. This CDR3 region has 14 residues. Germline V gene sequence: CDR1 SGHTA, CDR2 FQGNSA. V trimming: 4 bases; J trimming: 6 bases; junction bases outside the gene matches: 5.